The 20 T cell receptor beta chains below come from one sample, sequenced in a study of T cell changes during pregnancy in multiple sclerosis. Sequencing used immunoSEQ multiplex PCR; TCRdb keeps in-frame clones, though not all of them. This sample carries 75,000 to 100,000 clones, roughly nine tenths of them seen once, and the ten largest clones take under 0.8%. Sample: peripheral blood, taken in the second trimester of pregnancy. The receptors derive from a female donor in good health, enrolled as a control in a pregnancy study.

The chain recombines TRBV7-2 with TRBJ2-2; 8 nucleotides agree with TRBD2. Unmatched junction bases numbered 14, after V lost 5 bases and J lost 9 bases. Germline lookup yields CDR1 SGHTA and CDR2 FQGNSA. CDR3 length: 16 amino acids. Here the CDR3 DNA reads TGTGCCAGCAGCCCATCGGGACTAGTTGTTCTGCGGGAGCTGTTTTTT. It codes for CASSPSGLVVLRELFF.

The chain uses TRBV28 and TRBJ2-1; weak D call: TRBD2 (5 bases). Between the trimmed V and J ends, which lost 8 bases and 2 bases, there was a span of 16 bases. CDR1 MDHEN and CDR2 SYDVKM come from the germline V gene. The CDR3 contains 15 residues. The CDR3 spells CASGESRDTYNEQFF. CDR3 sequence (DNA): TGTGCCAGCGGGGAGTCCCGAGACACCTACAATGAGCAGTTCTTC.

This sequence joins TRBV25-1 and TRBJ1-2; 8 bases line up with TRBD1. This CDR3 is built from 17 residues. Looked up from germline, CDR1 is MGHDK and CDR2 is SYGVNS. V lost 1 base to trimming and J lost 0 bases; unmatched junction nucleotides: 7. The CDR3 is CASSESTGAPANYGYTF. Here the CDR3 DNA reads TGTGCCAGCAGTGAATCGACAGGGGCCCCAGCTAACTATGGCTACACCTTC.

The V call is TRBV2, the J call TRBJ2-1; maybe TRBD2 (7 bases). CDR1 is SNHLY and CDR2 is FYNNEI in the germline V gene. V lost 10 bases, J lost 14 bases, and 24 bases lay in between. The CDR3 consists of 13 residues. The DNA for the CDR3 is TGTGCCATCTTACGGGGGGCGAGTGGGCGGGAGTTCTTC. This translates into CAILRGASGREFF.

The J gene is TRBJ1-1, the V gene TRBV7-2; TRBD1 is a possible D gene (6 bases). V lost 4 bases, J lost 5 bases, and 14 bases lay in between. Germline V lookup: CDR1 SGHTA, CDR2 FQGNSA. The CDR3 is made up of 14 amino acids. CDR3 loop: CASSSQGPGTEAFF. In DNA, the CDR3 is TGTGCCAGCAGCTCACAGGGCCCGGGGACTGAAGCTTTCTTT.

The CDR3 here is CASSDSSNQPQHF. The CDR3 coding sequence is TGCGCCAGCAGTGACAGTAGCAATCAGCCCCAGCATTTT. The rearrangement links TRBV10-1 to TRBJ1-5, with no clear D. Germline assignment: CDR1 WNHNN and CDR2 SYGVQD (reference sequence). With 3 bases removed from V and 0 bases from J, the gap between germline ends came to 3 bases. The CDR3 has 13 amino acids.

V is TRBV27 and J is TRBJ1-2; 9 bases fit TRBD1. Germline loops: CDR1 MNHEY, CDR2 SMNVEV (reference sequence). With 0 bases clipped from V and 3 bases from J, the junction kept 8 bases outside the gene matches. The length of the CDR3 is 17 residues. The DNA for the CDR3 is TGTGCCAGCAGTTTATCCCCCTACAGGACAGGGGACTATGGCTACACCTTC. Translated: CASSLSPYRTGDYGYTF.

The chain couples TRBV7-9 to TRBJ2-1, with 9 bases that match TRBD2. Trimming removed 5 bases from V and 2 bases from J; junction bases left unmatched: 10. Germline V gene sequence: CDR1 SEHNR, CDR2 FQNEAQ (reference sequence). There are 17 residues in the CDR3. The CDR3 DNA reads as TGTGCCAGCAGCGAGGAGGGTAGCGGGGGCCCCTACAATGAGCAGTTCTTC. Its translation is CASSEEGSGGPYNEQFF.

This clone showed up just a few times. This chain joins TRBV5-4 and TRBJ2-7, with D unresolved. V lost 2 bases, J lost 2 bases, and 8 bases lay in between. The CDR3 has 13 amino acids. Germline CDR1 is SGHNT and CDR2 is YYREEE (reference sequence). The CDR3 reads CASSFYSTYEQYF. The CDR3 DNA is TGTGCCAGCAGCTTCTACAGCACCTACGAGCAGTACTTC.

The J gene is TRBJ1-2, the V gene TRBV4-1, with 8 positions matching TRBD1. The CDR3 has 15 amino acids. After removal of 4 bases from V and 6 bases from J, the junction contained 10 bases not matched to a gene. The germline V gene encodes CDR1 MGHRA and CDR2 YSYEKL. CDR3 region: CASSPPGQGKHGYTF. CDR3 coding DNA: TGCGCCAGCAGCCCCCCCGGACAGGGTAAACATGGCTACACCTTC.

The gene calls are TRBV5-4 and TRBJ2-3; 10 bases line up with TRBD1. Losses at the gene ends were 3 bases for V and 1 base for J; bases not matched to a gene: 5. This CDR3 spans 16 amino acids. Germline CDR1 and CDR2: SGHNT and YYREEE (reference sequence). The CDR3 DNA reads TGTGCCAGCAGCTGGTACGGGACAGGGGGCACAGATACGCAGTATTTT. Translation gives CASSWYGTGGTDTQYF.

This clone appeared once. The V call is TRBV7-9, the J call TRBJ1-2; D gene unclear. Germline assignment: CDR1 SEHNR and CDR2 FQNEAQ (reference sequence). The CDR3 has 13 residues. Trimming took 3 bases from V and 3 from J, leaving 8 bases between them. Here the CDR3 DNA reads TGTGCCAGCAGCTTCGCAGAAGACTATGGCTACACCTTC. Residues: CASSFAEDYGYTF.

The rearrangement uses TRBV6-4 and TRBJ2-2; 8 positions agree with TRBD1. The CDR3 loop spans 19 amino acids. Germline-derived CDR1 and CDR2 are MRHNA and SNTAGT. V was pared by 0 bases and J by 1 base, with 10 bases of the junction left unmatched. CDR3 coding DNA: TGTGCCAGCAGTGACTCGAAACAGGGGGAGGTTAGGAACACCGGGGAGCTGTTTTTT. Encoded protein: CASSDSKQGEVRNTGELFF.

The chain has TRBV6-6 and TRBJ1-4, with D perhaps matching TRBD1 (6 bases). This CDR3 comprises 15 residues. V shed 2 bases and J shed 4 bases, with 11 bases lying between them. Germline V gene sequence: CDR1 MNHNY, CDR2 SVGAGI (reference sequence). The CDR3 bases are TGTGCCAGCAGTTACCGAGGGGGTTTTAATGAAAAACTGTTTTTT. Its translation: CASSYRGGFNEKLFF.

For the CDR3, the DNA is TGTGCCAGCTCACCCCCGACAGGGGGCTACGAGCAGTACTTC. This sequence encodes CASSPPTGGYEQYF. The rearrangement links TRBV18 to TRBJ2-7, with 9 positions matching TRBD1. The germline V gene encodes CDR1 KGHSH and CDR2 LQKENI. This CDR3 contains 14 residues. Trimming cost V 3 bases and J 3 bases; bases outside gene matches: 3.

Turning to this clone: Mismatch with germline at one junction end may stem from a read error. The J gene is TRBJ1-2, the V gene TRBV28; the D gene is possibly TRBD1 (6 bases). Germline CDR1 and CDR2: MDHEN and SYDVKM. The CDR3 spans 13 residues. Here the CDR3 DNA reads TGTGCCAGCAGTTTAAGACAGGCCTGGAATAACTCCTTC. It is translated as CASSLRQAWNNSF.

The V gene is TRBV19, the J gene TRBJ2-3; TRBD1 matches 7 bases. The CDR3 is 14 residues long. Germline assignment: CDR1 LNHDA and CDR2 SQIVND (reference sequence). V trimming: 6 bases; J trimming: 1 base; junction bases outside the gene matches: 4. The CDR3 bases are TGTGCCAGTAGAAAGGGGGCAGGCACAGATACGCAGTATTTT. It specifies CASRKGAGTDTQYF.

The chain employs TRBV5-1 and TRBJ1-4; no clear D. With 6 bases removed from V and 1 base from J, the gap between germline ends came to 16 bases. The CDR3 is 16 amino acids. Per germline, CDR1 SGHRS and CDR2 YFSETQ. CDR3 amino acids: CASTESKAETNEKLFF. The CDR3 nucleotides are TGCGCCAGCACCGAATCCAAGGCGGAAACTAATGAAAAACTGTTTTTT.

The rearrangement uses TRBV6-6 and TRBJ2-7; a weak D match, TRBD2 (5 bases). The germline V gene has CDR1 MNHNY and CDR2 SVGAGI (reference sequence). The length of the CDR3 is 11 residues. The ends were cut back, 7 bases at V and 11 bases at J, with 15 bases in the middle. The CDR3 coding sequence is TGTGCCAGCAAGGGAGCAGGCCCGGAGTACTTC. This encodes CASKGAGPEYF.

The chain employs TRBV2 and TRBJ2-2, with 7 nucleotides matching TRBD2. Germline V gene sequence: CDR1 SNHLY, CDR2 FYNNEI. The CDR3 spans 14 residues. V lost 10 bases and J lost 7; bases outside the gene matches: 12. CDR3 loop: CATTGLPRSGELFF. Written as DNA, the CDR3 is TGTGCCACGACGGGACTACCCCGGAGCGGGGAGCTGTTTTTT.